These T cell receptor beta chains were read from a single sample in a study of shared clonotypes between healthy human individuals. The repertoire was sequenced with immunoSEQ multiplex PCR; TCRdb's copy has only in-frame clones and lacks some. The top ten clones hold roughly 12% of a sample with 470,000 or so clones, over 75% of them seen once. Sequenced: PBMCs. The receptor source for this set is a woman aged 40 to 50 in good health. Some clones in this sample may be carry-over from other donors' samples. Each CDR3 is given with its conserved first and last residue. Fields, in order: D gene, V gene, CDR3 length, J gene, CDR3 protein. A D gene is named only where the DNA matches it firmly.

>NA|TRBV5-5|13|TRBJ1-1
CASSLSYGTEAFF
>NA|TRBV19|12|TRBJ2-3
CASSIGRTGAYF
>TRBD1|TRBV5-5|16|TRBJ1-2
CASSLAGTGEYRGYTF
>NA|TRBV30|13|TRBJ1-1
CAWSIAMNTEAFF
>NA|TRBV30|13|TRBJ1-1
CAWSIDSGTEAPF
>NA|TRBV10-3|17|TRBJ2-7
CAISDDVQRAYSYEQYF
>TRBD2|TRBV27|15|TRBJ2-7
CASRKTSLLSYEQYF
>NA|TRBV14|16|TRBJ1-3
CASSHKNKFSGNTIYF
>NA|TRBV6-5|15|TRBJ1-1
CASSYMGVGDTEAFF
>TRBD2|TRBV11-2|15|TRBJ2-5
CASSPWAGGRETQYF
>NA|TRBV28|14|TRBJ1-1
CASSLRSFGAEAFF
>NA|TRBV4-2|16|TRBJ2-3
CASSQEAVGATDTQYF
>TRBD1|TRBV7-9|15|TRBJ1-2
CASSSTVGQDTINTF
>NA|TRBV11-3|16|TRBJ2-2
CASSLDWGQNTGELFF
>NA|TRBV5-6|13|TRBJ2-7
CASSLGGPYEQYF
>NA|TRBV7-2|14|TRBJ1-2
CASSLQGVPWGYTF
>NA|TRBV11-2|15|TRBJ2-5
CASSLVAVYQETQYF
>TRBD2|TRBV11-3|16|TRBJ2-3
CASSSGLAGRTDTQYF
>TRBD1|TRBV7-9|17|TRBJ1-3
CASRLTGTVVAGNTIYF
>NA|TRBV29-1|12|TRBJ1-2
CSGEMGGHGYTF
>NA|TRBV11-3|19|TRBJ1-1
CASSSIPWPIGRKNTEAFF
>TRBD2|TRBV7-2|16|TRBJ2-2
CASSPLAGVEAGELFF
>NA|TRBV10-1|16|TRBJ2-3
CASSESKVSSTDTQYF
>TRBD2|TRBV6-5|15|TRBJ2-7
CASSPSSGRSYEQYF
>NA|TRBV28|15|TRBJ2-7
CASTPSGQPPPEQYF
>TRBD2|TRBV4-2|22|TRBJ2-5
CASSQDPGTSGGLPSSQETQYF
>NA|TRBV6-5|12|TRBJ1-2
CASSRTGRGSTF
>NA|TRBV6-5|12|TRBJ2-7
CASRSDSYSWYF
>TRBD1|TRBV28|13|TRBJ1-1
CASSVPGTGEAFF
>NA|TRBV28|17|TRBJ1-5
CASSLGKGGASNQPQHF
>TRBD1|TRBV28|17|TRBJ1-5
CASSFIGGRGSKKPQHF
>NA|TRBV6-1|14|TRBJ1-3
CASSEHYSGNTIYF
>NA|TRBV5-4|16|TRBJ1-1
CASSLSAGAMNTEAFF
>TRBD2|TRBV28|15|TRBJ2-7
CASSLAGTSAYEQYF
>NA|TRBV15|15|TRBJ2-1
CATSRVSGSYNEQFF
>TRBD1|TRBV28|15|TRBJ1-5
CASSPRTGGHQPQHF
>NA|TRBV27|13|TRBJ1-3
CASSLRGGNTIYF
>NA|TRBV6-6|15|TRBJ2-4
CASRRADREENIQYF
>NA|TRBV2|13|TRBJ1-5
CASSRGPPQPQHF
>TRBD2|TRBV6-6|12|TRBJ2-3
CASRTSADTQYF
>NA|TRBV11-3|12|TRBJ2-1
CASSLGFDEQFF
>NA|TRBV5-4|14|TRBJ1-2
CASSSPRSYDGYTF
>TRBD2|TRBV7-9|17|TRBJ2-1
CASSLTGGSGTYNEQFF
>NA|TRBV2|13|TRBJ1-2
CASSEGVWVGYTF
>NA|TRBV2|18|TRBJ2-2
CASRESYVTGWRTGELFF
>TRBD2|TRBV10-3|14|TRBJ2-7
CAIRLAGDSYEQYF
>NA|TRBV9|13|TRBJ2-5
CASSVGVEETQYF
>NA|TRBV7-8|17|TRBJ2-4
CASSSGPGQGTKNIQYF
>NA|TRBV30|13|TRBJ1-4
CGRTGRDSEKLFF
>NA|TRBV19|12|TRBJ1-1
CASLSPLAEAFF
>NA|TRBV30|13|TRBJ1-5
CAWSVQGNQPQHF
>NA|TRBV7-9|16|TRBJ1-4
CASSEGTLGANEKLFF
>NA|TRBV30|12|TRBJ1-1
CAWNPGSLGAFF
>TRBD2|TRBV7-9|19|TRBJ2-1
CASSLAFGASGRAYNEQFF
>TRBD1|TRBV19|15|TRBJ1-5
CASTRGQGFNQPQHF
>TRBD1|TRBV30|12|TRBJ1-2
CAWSTGQYGYTF
>NA|TRBV5-5|13|TRBJ1-5
CASSLDANQPQHF
>TRBD2|TRBV5-1|17|TRBJ2-3
CASSLAGRTSGRDTQYF
>TRBD1|TRBV30|12|TRBJ1-5
CAYDRGDQPQHF
>TRBD1|TRBV11-2|18|TRBJ1-2
CASSHATPDRVPGYGYTF